Below are 14 T cell receptor beta chains sequenced from a single sample in a study of blood T cells in healthy people across ages. Next came a second PCR, run for roughly 6 to 11 cycles, which used a sample-barcoded 5' primer along with a J-beta primer mix. TCRdb reprocessed the 5' RACE reads with MiXCR, giving one entry per CDR3 protein. Among around 1,000,000 distinct CDR3 sequences listed, around two fifths were seen once. The specimen sequenced was blood. These receptor sequences come from a man aged 18 to 30 in good health.

J is TRBJ2-3 and V is TRBV20-1; 11 positions match TRBD1. Losses at the gene ends were 7 bases for V and 9 bases for J; bases not matched to a gene: 6. The germline CDR1 and CDR2 sequences are DFQATT and SNEGSKA (reference sequence). The CDR3 is 12 residues long. The CDR3 nucleotides read TGCAGTGTAAGCAGGGACAGGGGGACGCAGTATTTT. Amino acids: CSVSRDRGTQYF.

The genes are TRBV7-9 and TRBJ2-3, with 9 bases that match TRBD2. The germline CDR1 and CDR2 sequences are SEHNR and FQNEAQ (reference sequence). The CDR3 consists of 15 residues. Trimming took 3 bases from V and 2 from J; bases not matched to a gene: 3. CDR3 DNA: TGTGCCAGCAGCTTGGCTAGCGGGGCCACAGATACGCAGTATTTT. Protein sequence: CASSLASGATDTQYF.

This chain links TRBV20-1 with TRBJ2-6; D unclear. Germline V CDR1 and CDR2: DFQATT, SNEGSKA (reference sequence). This CDR3 contains 12 residues. Trimming took 5 bases from V and 2 from J, leaving 4 bases between them. Here the CDR3 reads CSAPPGANVLTF. The CDR3 DNA reads as TGCAGTGCTCCCCCTGGGGCCAACGTCCTGACTTTC.

The V gene is TRBV12-3 or TRBV12-4, the J gene TRBJ1-1, with D possibly matching TRBD1 (5 bases). Trimming cost V 7 bases and J 6 bases, with 12 bases left between them. The CDR3 runs 12 residues. The CDR3 bases are TGTGCCAGCACCGACCACAGGTCTGAAGCTTTCTTT. Translated: CASTDHRSEAFF.

The gene calls are TRBV27 and TRBJ2-5; D is unclear. Germline assignment: CDR1 MNHEY and CDR2 SMNVEV (reference sequence). V dropped 4 bases and J dropped 3 bases, with 9 bases sitting between them. The CDR3 sequence is 13 residues long. This CDR3 is CASSSLIKETQYF. CDR3 DNA sequence: TGTGCCAGCAGTTCGTTGATTAAAGAGACCCAGTACTTC.

This clonotype showed up just a few times. This sequence joins TRBV20-1 and TRBJ2-1, with 7 bases lining up with TRBD1. This CDR3 has 15 amino acids. CDR1 DFQATT and CDR2 SNEGSKA come from the germline V gene (reference sequence). Trimming took 6 bases from V and 9 from J; bases not matched to a gene: 17. For the CDR3, the DNA is TGCAGTGCCAATTCTGGGACAGATGGCAAGGGTGAGCAGTTCTTC. Its translation is CSANSGTDGKGEQFF.

This clonotype has at least ten counts. The chain is built from TRBV5-1 and TRBJ1-1; a possible D gene is TRBD1 (6 bases). The CDR3 loop spans 14 amino acids. V was clipped by 2 bases and J by 4 bases, with 12 bases between them. The germline gives CDR1 SGHRS, CDR2 YFSETQ. DNA of the CDR3: TGCGCCAGCAGCTTCACCAGGGGCGGCACTGAAGCTTTCTTT. The encoded protein is CASSFTRGGTEAFF.

This clonotype was observed a handful of times. The V and J genes are TRBV7-8 and TRBJ2-6, with a weak D call TRBD2 (6 bases). This CDR3 region has 16 residues. CDR1 and CDR2 from the germline V gene are SGHVS and FQNEAQ. V dropped 0 bases and J dropped 2 bases, with 8 bases sitting between them. CDR3 sequence (DNA): TGTGCCAGCAGCTTAGCCGCGGGGACTGGGGCCAACGTCCTGACTTTC. It encodes CASSLAAGTGANVLTF.

The rearrangement links TRBV7-2 to TRBJ2-1; 10 nucleotides line up with TRBD1. CDR3 length equals 14 residues. CDR1 and CDR2 from the germline V gene are SGHTA and FQGNSA. V shed 6 bases, J shed 2 bases, and the junction held 1 base outside the gene matches. The CDR3 DNA reads TGTGCCAGCAGGGGACAGGGGACCTACAATGAGCAGTTCTTC. It specifies CASRGQGTYNEQFF.

The chain links TRBV2 to TRBJ1-1; D is unclear. V shed 3 bases and J shed 5 bases, with 13 bases lying between them. Germline assignment: CDR1 SNHLY and CDR2 FYNNEI. This CDR3 spans 14 amino acids. Written as DNA, the CDR3 is TGTGCCAGCAGTGAGAGAACGGTGAGAACTGAAGCTTTCTTT. It translates to CASSERTVRTEAFF.

In this sample, this clonotype turned up a few times. The gene calls are TRBV4-3 and TRBJ1-5, with 7 nucleotides matching TRBD1. Trimming removed 3 bases from V and 5 bases from J; junction bases left unmatched: 10. This CDR3 spans 16 amino acids. Germline V gene lookup returns CDR1 LGHNA and CDR2 YSLEER. The CDR3 DNA sequence: TGCGCCAGCAGCCACGGATCCCGGGACAGCCATCAGCCCCAGCATTTT. Amino acids: CASSHGSRDSHQPQHF.

This clonotype has ten or more counts. V gene TRBV6-5 combines with J gene TRBJ1-2; 7 positions agree with TRBD1. Trimming took 6 bases from V and 5 from J; bases not matched to a gene: 3. The CDR3 is made up of 12 amino acids. The germline V gene encodes CDR1 MNHEY and CDR2 SVGAGI. CDR3 sequence: CASRQGSYGYTF. The CDR3 bases are TGTGCCAGCAGACAGGGGTCGTATGGCTACACCTTC.

This clonotype was found many times. This chain's CDR3 is CASTLRQGWGGDTQYF. DNA for the CDR3: TGTGCCAGCACCCTCCGACAGGGTTGGGGTGGGGATACGCAGTATTTT. The rearrangement joins TRBV12-3 or TRBV12-4 to TRBJ2-3; the match to TRBD1 covers 7 bases. With V trimmed by 7 bases and J by 6 bases, 16 bases remained unmatched. This CDR3 comprises 16 residues.

V usage is TRBV3-1 and J usage is TRBJ2-5, with 8 bases identical to TRBD2. Trimming removed 4 bases from V and 2 bases from J; junction bases left unmatched: 6. The germline CDR1 and CDR2 sequences are LGHDT and YNNKEL (reference sequence). The length of the CDR3 is 15 residues. CDR3 nucleotide sequence: TGTGCCAGCAGCCTAGGGACTAGAGTACAAGAGACCCAGTACTTC. Residues: CASSLGTRVQETQYF.